The entry below describes one TCR beta chain. Its cognate antigen has yet to be identified. Base quality data are lacking; no much larger clone is found one base away. V trim: 4 bases; J trim: 2 bases; unmatched bases: 1. The CDR3 contains 16 residues, cysteine and phenylalanine counted. Kept here is only the CDR3 DNA, which spans 48 bases and is read in frame from base 1. Reading the germline V gene gives CDR1 LGHNA and CDR2 YSLEER. The ViraFEST assay stimulated PBMC with viral peptide pools and then used TCR sequencing to identify antigen-specific CD4+ T cell clonotypes by expansion. After less than eleven days of culture, CD4+ T cells were isolated with the EasySep CD4+ T cell isolation kit. Convalescent patients had PCR-confirmed SARS-CoV-2 infection between March and December 2020, before Alpha, Beta and Delta variants emerged in the United States. Each well held roughly 2.2 million PBMC cultured in IMDM containing roughly 5% human AB serum, 10 IU/ml IL-2 and gentamicin, along with approximately 10 ug/ml peptides. An HIV-1 Nef peptide pool was used as the negative control culture condition. Half of the culture medium was replaced with fresh IL-2-containing medium on days 3 and 7. Unless noted otherwise, every peptide stimulation condition was grown in triplicate wells. PBMC were separated from whole blood using Ficoll-Paque Plus gradient centrifugation and were then either cryopreserved at -140C or used fresh. The QIAamp micro DNA kit was used to extract genomic DNA from the cultured CD4+ T cells.

This specimen belongs to a study of vaccination effects on CD4 cells after COVID-19 (dated by TCRdb to the early 2020s). For context, the study as a whole: Each participant got two doses of an mRNA SARS-CoV-2 vaccine, either BNT162b2 or mRNA-1273. Pre-vaccine samples were collected from a couple of convalescent patients 16 days and one week before the first dose, corresponding to 142 and 148 days after COVID-19 diagnosis. The study compared SARS-CoV-2 spike-specific CD4+ TCR repertoires before and after mRNA vaccination in COVID-19 convalescent patients and infection-naive vaccine recipients. The full study included around ten COVID-19 convalescent patients and several SARS-CoV-2-naive healthy vaccine recipients. Cultures from other donors in the study were sequenced with the Oncomine TCR Beta short-read assay on an Illumina iSeq 100.

Libraries were prepared through the immunoSEQ multiplex PCR assay. DNA from the cultured, isolated CD4+ T cells was subjected to TCR beta CDR3 sequencing. The paper's data handling went like this. The analysis removed non-productive TCR sequences, trimmed reads to the CDR3 region, and retained only CDR3s that were 7 or more amino acids long. Antigen-specific clonotypes were identified using the MANAFEST web app by comparison of expansion in peptide wells against reference cultures. To count as positive, a clone had to show expansion at FDR<0.05 compared with the reference and with all other wells, an odds ratio above 5, and a frequency above 0.1% in two replicate wells. Clonotypes significantly expanded in SARS-CoV-2 spike wells and in at least one common cold coronavirus spike condition were defined as cross-reactive. CDR3 similarity was assessed by Levenshtein distance with the stringdist R package, and unrooted trees were built with ape in R 3.6.1. TCRdb stores this immuneACCESS table with in-frame sequences only. Part of the clones is absent; in the studies checked, under half of the shortfall reflects unresolved V genes, and no reason is known for the rest. V and J calls and clone size come straight from that table; D and trimming were deduced from the DNA. The sample profile shows approximately 70,000 clones; around 70% of them were found once. The ten largest clones represent 5% of the sample.

The research as a whole found: The study was limited by a small number of convalescent patients and lacked early post-infection timepoints. Both infection-induced and vaccine-induced clones contracted markedly at late post-vaccination timepoints, which is consistent with waning T cell responses. In convalescent patients, the post-vaccine spike-reactive repertoire was composed mainly of new vaccine-induced clones that were largely distinct from infection-induced clones.

Recombination joined TRBV4-3 with TRBJ2-1, and 14 junction bases match TRBD2. The sequence was collected from a human donor who had a prior SARS-CoV-2 infection. The sequencing here drew on CD4+ T cells from PBMCs cultured with HIV peptides, taken before COVID-19 vaccination. The cell subset or site label for this specimen denotes: HIV-1 Nef peptide pool negative control/reference culture. The CDR3 loop reads CASSRGLAGAYNEQFF. The nucleotides are TGCGCCAGCAGCCGGGGACTAGCGGGAGCCTACAATGAGCAGTTCTTC.